This TCR beta chain comes out of a study of early T cells in non-severe SARS-CoV-2 infection. Looking at the study overall: Sequenced material consisted of bulk RNA (from unsorted whole blood), and chains were unpaired. Whole-study results and caveats: Using VDJdb, the matching emphasized anti-spike CD8 responses while missing private and CD4 specificities.

V was shortened by 4 bases and J by 0 bases, with 9 bases between the two germline ends. This CDR3 spans 15 amino acids. Germline CDR1 KGHSH, CDR2 LQKENI. Researchers tagged individual cDNA molecules with unique molecular identifiers. MiXCR, applied by TCRdb to the 5' RACE reads, yields one record per CDR3 protein. The table has about 80,000 distinct CDR3 sequences, roughly 12% seen once; the top ten hold roughly 3.1%. With regard to this clonotype: The target antigen is unknown.

The gene calls are TRBV18 and TRBJ1-4; no clear D gene. The material sequenced was whole blood. The sequence derives from an adult who was a healthcare worker with PCR-confirmed SARS-CoV-2 infection or an uninfected control (not recorded which). In DNA form, the CDR3 reads TGTGCCAGCTCACAGTCCGTTGCAACTAATGAAAAACTGTTTTTT. As protein: CASSQSVATNEKLFF. The variable domain in full, with the rest retrieved from reference TRBV18 and TRBJ1-4, is NAGVMQNPRHLVRRRGQEARLRCSPMKGHSHVYWYRQLPEEGLKFMVYLQKENIIDESGMPKERFSAEFPKEGPSILRIQQVVRGDSAAYFCASSQSVATNEKLFFGSGTQLSVL.